This T cell receptor (beta chain) was identified in a study of cytomegalovirus exposure and HLA in healthy donors. Vbeta (60) and Jbeta (13) primers were used in the PCR. Only in-frame clones appear in the TCRdb table, and some are missing; sequencing was by immunoSEQ multiplex PCR. The data hold 80,000 to 95,000 clones, with around nine tenths observed a single time. V gave up 3 bases and J gave up 0 bases, with 8 bases separating them. This CDR3 spans 14 amino acids. Germline-derived CDR1 and CDR2 are LNHDA and SQIVND (reference sequence). The V and J genes are TRBV19 and TRBJ1-1; D uncertain. What was sequenced was PBMCs. This sequence was found in a man aged 25-45 years in good health and CMV-seropositive. The CDR3 DNA is TGTGCCAGTAGTATCGGCCGGGTGAACACTGAAGCTTTCTTT. This sequence encodes CASSIGRVNTEAFF.